The present T cell receptor beta chain was sequenced within a study of blood T cell repertoires in COVID-19. Study as a whole: The origin of the acute and convalescent COVID-19 samples was the United States, Italy and Spain. From T cells, B-cell-depleted T cells, or PBMCs came the material, which was cDNA or gDNA.

CDR1 is DFQATT and CDR2 is SNEGSKA in the germline V gene (reference sequence). CDR3 length: 17 amino acids. V shed 3 bases, J shed 4 bases, and the junction held 14 bases outside the gene matches. Per the original data handling: Using reference gene primer amplification, nucleated cell counts were estimated. Measured with immunoSEQ multiplex PCR; TCRdb has only the in-frame clones, and not every one. V and J calls and clone size are copied from that table; D and trimming were computed from the DNA. The sample comprises 150,000 to 180,000 clones, 80% to 90% of which are singletons, and roughly 2.2% rests with the top ten.

The sample was peripheral blood. The sequence was obtained from an older woman with acute or convalescent COVID-19. The gene calls are TRBV20-1 and TRBJ1-4; 7 nucleotides match TRBD1. The DNA of the CDR3 is TGCAGTGCTAGTAAGGTTTGGTGGGACAGAGTTAATGAAAAACTGTTTTTT. This sequence encodes CSASKVWWDRVNEKLFF.